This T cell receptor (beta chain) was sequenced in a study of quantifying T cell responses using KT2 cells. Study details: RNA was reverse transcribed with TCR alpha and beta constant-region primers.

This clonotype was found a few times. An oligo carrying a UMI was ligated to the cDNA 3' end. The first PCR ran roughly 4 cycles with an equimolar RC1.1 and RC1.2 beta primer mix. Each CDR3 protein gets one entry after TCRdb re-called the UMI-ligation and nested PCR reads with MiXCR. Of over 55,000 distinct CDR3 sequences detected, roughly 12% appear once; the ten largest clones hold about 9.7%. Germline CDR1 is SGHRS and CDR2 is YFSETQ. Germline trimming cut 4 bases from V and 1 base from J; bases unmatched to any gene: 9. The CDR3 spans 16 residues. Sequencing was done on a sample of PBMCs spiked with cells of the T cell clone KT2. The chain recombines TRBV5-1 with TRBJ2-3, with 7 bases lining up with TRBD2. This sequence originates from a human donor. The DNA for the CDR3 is TGCGCCAGCAGCCTCAGTTGGAGCGGGGGCACAGATACGCAGTATTTT. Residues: CASSLSWSGGTDTQYF.